This passage covers 14 T cell receptor beta chains from one sample sequenced in a study of blood T cells in healthy people across ages. Then a second PCR, running about 7 to 11 cycles, was carried out with a sample-barcoded 5' primer and a J-beta primer mix. TCRdb reanalysed the 5' RACE reads using MiXCR and keeps one entry per CDR3 protein. The sample lists over 700,000 distinct CDR3 sequences, 25% occurring once. The same sample was also studied in work on T cells of mothers and their children.

The source material was blood. These TCRs come from a boy younger than 18 in good health.

This clonotype has only a few counts. The rearrangement joins TRBV12-3 or TRBV12-4 to TRBJ1-5; weak D call: TRBD1 (5 bases). Trimming removed 5 bases from V and 15 bases from J, with 20 bases in between. This CDR3 spans 13 amino acids. CDR3 DNA: TGTGCCAGCAGTCCCACCGGGGGGGGTGCGCCGCATTTT. Translating it yields CASSPTGGGAPHF.

This clonotype has just a few counts. In this CDR3 the conserved last residue, phenylalanine or tryptophan, is missing, so a read error is likely. The chain combines TRBV20-1 with TRBJ2-5; unclear D gene. TRBJ2-7 explains the end of the DNA better; the J call may be wrong. This CDR3 region has 14 residues. CDR1 DFQATT and CDR2 SNEGSKA come from the germline V gene (reference sequence). The CDR3 is CSASPQTNSDEQYL. CDR3 in DNA: TGCAGTGCTAGTCCCCAGACCAATTCTGACGAGCAGTACCTC.

CDR3 in DNA: TGTGCCAGCAGCTCCCCCGCCATCGAGACCCAGTACTTC. Translated, it gives CASSSPAIETQYF. This rearrangement joins TRBV7-9 to TRBJ2-5; D unresolved. The CDR3 extends over 13 amino acids. Germline CDR1 is SEHNR and CDR2 is FQNEAQ (reference sequence). The V and J ends lost 4 bases and 5 bases respectively, with 11 bases between them.

The gene calls are TRBV5-1 and TRBJ2-7; D is uncertain. CDR3 length: 14 residues. The germline V gene has CDR1 SGHRS and CDR2 YFSETQ. Trimming pared 4 bases from V and 1 base from J, leaving 12 bases between. Here the CDR3 DNA reads TGCGCCAGCAGCAATCCGAGTTCGTCCTACGAGCAGTACTTC. Its protein is CASSNPSSSYEQYF. The variable domain in full, completed from reference TRBV5-1 and TRBJ2-7, reads KAGVTQTPRYLIKTRGQQVTLSCSPISGHRSVSWYQQTPGQGLQFLFEYFSETQRNKGNFPGRFSGRQFSNSRSEMNVSTLELGDSALYLCASSNPSSSYEQYFGPGTRLTVT.

This clonotype showed up just a few times. The chain combines TRBV6-5 with TRBJ1-2; no reliable D call. Trimming stripped 2 bases from V and 5 bases from J, with 12 bases between. The germline V gene encodes CDR1 MNHEY and CDR2 SVGAGI. The CDR3 spans 14 residues. CDR3 bases: TGTGCCAGCAGTTACGGCCTGTTAGGTTATGGCTACACCTTC. Translated: CASSYGLLGYGYTF.

This clonotype turned up a few times. V and J are TRBV4-3 and TRBJ2-7; 8 nucleotides agree with TRBD1. V gave up 0 bases and J gave up 2 bases; unmatched junction bases: 6. This CDR3 is built from 16 residues. CDR1 is LGHNA and CDR2 is YSLEER in the germline V gene. This chain's CDR3 is CASSQDLGTGAYEQYF. CDR3 DNA: TGCGCCAGCAGCCAAGATCTTGGGACAGGTGCCTACGAGCAGTACTTC.

In nucleotides, the CDR3 is TGTGCCAGCAGCCAAACAGGGAGCAAACTGTTTTTT. Translation gives CASSQTGSKLFF. The rearrangement joins TRBV11-1 to TRBJ1-4; D is perhaps TRBD1 (6 bases). Germline values: CDR1 SGHAT, CDR2 FQDESV (reference sequence). With 5 bases removed from V and 11 bases from J, the gap between germline ends came to 12 bases. CDR3 length equals 12 residues.

This clonotype was recorded at least ten times. The rearrangement joins TRBV7-6 to TRBJ2-5, with D possibly TRBD1 on 6 matching bases. Trimming removed 6 bases from V and 5 bases from J, with 13 bases in between. Per the germline V gene, CDR1 is SGHVS and CDR2 is FNYEAQ. The CDR3 is made up of 13 amino acids. DNA of the CDR3: TGTGCCAGCAGTCTTACAGGGTGGGAGACCCAGTACTTC. Protein: CASSLTGWETQYF.

This clonotype was detected ten times or more. V is TRBV7-9 and J is TRBJ1-1; D is ambiguous. CDR1 and CDR2 (germline): SEHNR, FQNEAQ (reference sequence). The CDR3 consists of 11 residues. The V gene lost 2 bases and the J gene lost 5 bases, with 3 bases spanning the gap. Written as DNA, the CDR3 is TGTGCCAGCAGCTTAATTACTGAAGCTTTCTTT. This translates into CASSLITEAFF.

The sample holds a few counts of this clonotype. This chain uses TRBV20-1 with TRBJ2-5, with TRBD1 identical over 8 bases. Matching the DNA end better, TRBJ2-7 makes the J call doubtful. The CDR3 consists of 13 residues. Germline V gene data show CDR1 as DFQATT and CDR2 as SNEGSKA (reference sequence). The CDR3 here is CSAGTGATYEQYF. DNA of the CDR3: TGCAGTGCAGGGACAGGTGCCACTTACGAGCAGTACTTC.

The chain joins TRBV29-1 to TRBJ2-2, with D perhaps assigned TRBD1 or TRBD2 (6 bases each). In germline, CDR1 is SQVTM, CDR2 ANQGSEA. V gave up 1 base and J gave up 7 bases, with 13 bases separating them. The CDR3 extends over 14 amino acids. CDR3 DNA: TGCAGCGTTGAAGGCCCGGGGGCCCACGGGGAGCTGTTTTTT. Its translation is CSVEGPGAHGELFF.

J is TRBJ2-7 and V is TRBV29-1, with D possibly matching TRBD1 (6 bases). Germline-derived CDR1 and CDR2 are SQVTM and ANQGSEA. V was pared by 8 bases and J by 2 bases, with 13 bases between. The CDR3 is 12 residues long. The CDR3 nucleotides are TGCAGCACCGTACAGGGTGCCTACGAGCAGTACTTC. Amino acids: CSTVQGAYEQYF.

This rearrangement joins TRBV2 to TRBJ1-5; D is unresolved. The V end lost 0 bases, the J end lost 1 base, and 7 bases lay between the germline ends. The CDR3 totals 15 residues. From germline, CDR1 is SNHLY and CDR2 FYNNEI. CDR3 in amino acids: CASSEAARSNQPQHF. The CDR3 nucleotides read TGTGCCAGCAGTGAAGCGGCACGCAGCAATCAGCCCCAGCATTTT.

This clonotype was observed a handful of times. The V and J genes are TRBV3-1 and TRBJ1-4; D remains ambiguous. V lost 5 bases and J lost 4, with 14 bases in between. The CDR3 is made up of 15 amino acids. Germline CDR1 reads LGHDT; CDR2 reads YNNKEL (reference sequence). CDR3 region: CASSGKGGNNEKLFF. The CDR3, as DNA: TGTGCCAGCAGCGGAAAGGGCGGGAATAATGAAAAACTGTTTTTT.